The TCR beta chain under discussion was sequenced for a study of CXCR3-negative and CXCR3-positive naive CD8 T cells. Study-level results: Naive cells with CXCR3 showed TRB CDR3s that were more hydrophobic than those in CXCR3-negative naive cells.

CD45RO-CCR7+CD27+CD95- defined naive CD8+ T cells. Germline V lookup: CDR1 SEHNR, CDR2 FQNEAQ (reference sequence). This CDR3 comprises 16 residues. TRB cDNA libraries were made by UMI-labeled 5' RACE. TCRdb reanalyzed the 5' RACE reads, giving one entry per CDR3 protein sequence and no DNA. Across around 140,000 distinct CDR3 sequences, the top ten clones capture approximately 0.4% of the sample. In the case of this clonotype: The target antigen is unknown.

The sequencing input was naive CXCR3+ CD8+ T cells from blood. Subset denoted: CD45RO-CCR7+CD27+CD95- naive CD8+ T cells expressing CXCR3 (TNR3+). The V and J genes are TRBV7-9 and TRBJ2-7; the D gene TCRdb calls, TRBD2, cannot be checked with no DNA. The source is a human donor in good health. Some clones in this sample may be carry-over from other donors' samples. This CDR3 is CASSYPASSGPEGQYF.